The clone carrying this T cell receptor beta chain was counted a single time. The antigen is undetermined. This CDR3 comprises 15 residues. The germline V gene has CDR1 SGHRS and CDR2 YFSETQ. Trimming pared 3 bases from V and 6 bases from J, leaving 16 bases between. The data derive from a study of T cell responses to AZD1222 COVID-19 vaccine. Broader study findings: Distributed over spike, vaccine-associated CD4 TCRs predominated at 160-218 and 743-854. Reportedly, close to half of spike-specific TCRs are directed against unmutated variant regions. Increased Spike-specific TCR breadth and depth were observed after two AZD1222 doses.

Clones were read by immunoSEQ multiplex PCR, and TCRdb kept only the in-frame ones, dropping some. The data show some 53,000 clones, with roughly 87% seen just once and approximately 2.6% held by the top ten. The sequence derives from an adult who received the AZD1222 COVID-19 vaccine. V usage is TRBV5-1 and J usage is TRBJ2-1; a weak D match, TRBD2 (5 bases). This specimen consisted of peripheral blood, obtained 28 days after the second AZD1222 dose. CDR3: CASSSGGRGSNEQFF. CDR3 bases: TGCGCCAGCAGCTCTGGAGGCCGTGGGAGCAATGAGCAGTTCTTC.